The sequence of this TCR beta chain was determined in a study of blood T cells in healthy people across ages. Trimming took 10 bases from V and 2 from J, leaving 21 bases between them. This CDR3 contains 15 residues. Per germline, CDR1 MNHNS and CDR2 SASEGT. Healthy Caucasian individuals from Russia aged about 6 to 90 served as donors. Each sample gave at least 6.5 million isolated PBMCs. With a J-beta primer mix and a sample-barcoded 5' primer, a second PCR ran 7 to 11 cycles. The template-switch adaptor was a 5' adaptor with 12 random nucleotides. It tagged each cDNA molecule. The study obtained at least 3 million CDR3-containing paired-end reads from every sample. MiXCR, applied by TCRdb to the 5' RACE reads, yields one record per CDR3 protein. This table has 1.5 million to 2 million distinct CDR3 sequences, about two fifths appearing once.

The receptor was derived from a human donor in good health. The J gene is TRBJ2-7, the V gene TRBV6-1; D perhaps matches TRBD1 (6 bases). The sequencing sample was made of blood. The CDR3 nucleotides are TGTGCCATCATGGCCAGCGATCAGGGGACCTACGAGCAGTACTTC. Amino acids: CAIMASDQGTYEQYF.